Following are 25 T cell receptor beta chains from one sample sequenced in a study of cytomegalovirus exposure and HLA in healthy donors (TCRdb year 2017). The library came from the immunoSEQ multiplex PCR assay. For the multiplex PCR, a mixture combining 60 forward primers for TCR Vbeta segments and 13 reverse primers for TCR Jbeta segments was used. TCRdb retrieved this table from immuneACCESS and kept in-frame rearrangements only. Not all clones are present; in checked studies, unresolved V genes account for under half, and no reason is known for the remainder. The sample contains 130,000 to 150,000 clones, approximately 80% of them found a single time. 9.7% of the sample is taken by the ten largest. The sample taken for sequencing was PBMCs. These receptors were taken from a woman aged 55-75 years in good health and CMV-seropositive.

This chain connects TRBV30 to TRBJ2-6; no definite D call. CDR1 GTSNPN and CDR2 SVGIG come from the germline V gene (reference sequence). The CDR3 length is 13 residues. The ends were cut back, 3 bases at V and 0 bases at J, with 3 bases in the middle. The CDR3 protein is CAWSSSGANVLTF. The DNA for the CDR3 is TGTGCCTGGAGCAGCTCTGGGGCCAACGTCCTGACTTTC.

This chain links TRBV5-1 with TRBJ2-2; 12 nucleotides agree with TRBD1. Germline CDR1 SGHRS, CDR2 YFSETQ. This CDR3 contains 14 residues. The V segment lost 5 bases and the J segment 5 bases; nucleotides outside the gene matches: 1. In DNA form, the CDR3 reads TGCGCCAGCAGGGGACAGGGGGCTACCGGGGAGCTGTTTTTT. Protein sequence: CASRGQGATGELFF.

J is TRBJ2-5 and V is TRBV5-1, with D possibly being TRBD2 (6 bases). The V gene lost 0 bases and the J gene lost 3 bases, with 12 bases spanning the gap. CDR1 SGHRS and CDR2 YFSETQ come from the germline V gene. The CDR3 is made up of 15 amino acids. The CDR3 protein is CASSLVLRGEETQYF. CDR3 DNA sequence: TGCGCCAGCAGCTTGGTATTGCGGGGTGAAGAGACCCAGTACTTC.

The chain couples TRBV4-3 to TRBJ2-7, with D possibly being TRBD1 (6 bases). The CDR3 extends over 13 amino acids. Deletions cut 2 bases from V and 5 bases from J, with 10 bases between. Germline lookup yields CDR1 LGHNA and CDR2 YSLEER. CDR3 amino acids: CASSQTGSNEQYF. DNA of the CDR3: TGCGCCAGCAGCCAAACAGGGTCCAACGAGCAGTACTTC.

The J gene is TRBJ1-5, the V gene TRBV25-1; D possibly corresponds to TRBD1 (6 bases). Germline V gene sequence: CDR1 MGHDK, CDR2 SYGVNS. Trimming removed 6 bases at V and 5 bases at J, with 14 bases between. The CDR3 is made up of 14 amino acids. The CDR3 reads CASSRAGDYQPQHF. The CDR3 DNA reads TGTGCCAGCAGCAGGGCAGGGGATTATCAGCCCCAGCATTTT.

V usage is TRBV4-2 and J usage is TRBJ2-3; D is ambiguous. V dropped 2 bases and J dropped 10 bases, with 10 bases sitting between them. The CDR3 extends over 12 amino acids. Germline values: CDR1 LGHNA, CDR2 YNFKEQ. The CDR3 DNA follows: TGTGCCAGCAGCCAAAAGGCGGATGCGCAGTATTTT. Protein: CASSQKADAQYF.

The CDR3 region has the DNA TGTGCCAGCAGTTTAGTTTCCGACACCGTTGTTTTCTTT. Its protein product is CASSLVSDTVVFF. The chain has TRBV28 and TRBJ1-1, with D hard to call. CDR1 and CDR2 from the germline V gene are MDHEN and SYDVKM. The CDR3 spans 13 residues. V was shortened by 2 bases and J by 13 bases, with 17 bases between the two germline ends.

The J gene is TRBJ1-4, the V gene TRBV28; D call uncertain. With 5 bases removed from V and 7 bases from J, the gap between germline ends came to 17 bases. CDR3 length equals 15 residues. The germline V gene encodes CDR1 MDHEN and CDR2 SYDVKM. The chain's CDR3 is CASSGLGGWGEKLFF. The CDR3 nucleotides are TGTGCCAGCAGTGGGCTAGGAGGGTGGGGTGAAAAACTGTTTTTT.

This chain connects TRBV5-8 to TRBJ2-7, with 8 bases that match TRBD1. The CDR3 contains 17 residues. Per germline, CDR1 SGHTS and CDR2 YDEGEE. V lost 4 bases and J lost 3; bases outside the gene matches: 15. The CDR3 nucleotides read TGTGCCAGCAGCCTCCCCCTTTCCGGGACAGGAGGCTACGAGCAGTACTTC. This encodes CASSLPLSGTGGYEQYF. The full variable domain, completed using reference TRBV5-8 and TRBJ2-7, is EAGVTQSPTHLIKTRGQQATLRCSPISGHTSVYWYQQALGLGLQFLLWYDEGEERNRGNFPPRFSGRQFPNYSSELNVNALELEDSALYLCASSLPLSGTGGYEQYFGPGTRLTVT.

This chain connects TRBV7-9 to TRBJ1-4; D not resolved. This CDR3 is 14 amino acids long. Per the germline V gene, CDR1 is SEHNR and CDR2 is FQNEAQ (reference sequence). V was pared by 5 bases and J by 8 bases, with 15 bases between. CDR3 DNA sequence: TGTGCCAGCAGCCCCCCGGAGCTAAGGGAAAAACTGTTTTTT. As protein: CASSPPELREKLFF.

The CDR3 region has the DNA TGCAGCGTTGATGCGGGGGAGGGGGACATTCAGTACTTC. Translating it yields CSVDAGEGDIQYF. The chain uses TRBV29-1 and TRBJ2-4; D might be TRBD2 (7 bases). Germline V gene sequence: CDR1 SQVTM, CDR2 ANQGSEA. V shed 3 bases and J shed 8 bases, with 14 bases lying between them. The CDR3 consists of 13 residues.

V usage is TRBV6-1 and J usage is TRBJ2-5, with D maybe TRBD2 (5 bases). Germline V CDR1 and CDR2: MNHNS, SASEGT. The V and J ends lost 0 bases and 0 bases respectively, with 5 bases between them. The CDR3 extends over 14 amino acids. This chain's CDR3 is CASSEAEDQETQYF. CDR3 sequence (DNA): TGTGCCAGCAGTGAAGCGGAGGACCAAGAGACCCAGTACTTC.

Here the CDR3 DNA reads TGTGCCTGGAGTCGCAGGGGGTACGAGCAGTACTTC. Translated, it gives CAWSRRGYEQYF. This chain joins TRBV30 and TRBJ2-7; 7 bases align to TRBD1. CDR3 size: 12 residues. Germline V gene sequence: CDR1 GTSNPN, CDR2 SVGIG (reference sequence). J was trimmed by 4 bases and V by 2 bases; bases with no gene match: 2.

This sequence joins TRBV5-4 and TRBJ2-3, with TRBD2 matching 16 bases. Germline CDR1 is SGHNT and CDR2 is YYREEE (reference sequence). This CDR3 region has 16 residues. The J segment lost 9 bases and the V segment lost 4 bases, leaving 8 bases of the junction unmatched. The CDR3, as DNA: TGTGCCAGCAGCCACGGGACTAGCGGGAGGGCCTTAACGCAGTATTTT. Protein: CASSHGTSGRALTQYF.

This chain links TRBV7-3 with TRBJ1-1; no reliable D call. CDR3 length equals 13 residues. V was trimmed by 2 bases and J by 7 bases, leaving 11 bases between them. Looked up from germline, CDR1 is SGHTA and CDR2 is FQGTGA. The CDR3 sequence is CASSLEVVGEAFF. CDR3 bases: TGTGCCAGCAGCTTAGAGGTTGTGGGTGAAGCTTTCTTT.

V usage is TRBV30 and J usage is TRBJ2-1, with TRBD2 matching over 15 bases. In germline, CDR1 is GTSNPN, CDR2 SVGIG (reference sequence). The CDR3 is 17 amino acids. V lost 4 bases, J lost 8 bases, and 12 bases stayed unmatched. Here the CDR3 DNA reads TGTGCCTGGAAATCTTCCGGGACTAGCGGGAGGTTGGATGAGCAGTTCTTC. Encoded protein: CAWKSSGTSGRLDEQFF.

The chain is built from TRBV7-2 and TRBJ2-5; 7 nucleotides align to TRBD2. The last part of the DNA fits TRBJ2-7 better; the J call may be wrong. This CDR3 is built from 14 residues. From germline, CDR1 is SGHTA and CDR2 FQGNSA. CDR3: CASSLGLADYEQYF. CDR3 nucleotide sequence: TGTGCCAGCAGCTTAGGGCTAGCGGACTACGAGCAGTACTTC.

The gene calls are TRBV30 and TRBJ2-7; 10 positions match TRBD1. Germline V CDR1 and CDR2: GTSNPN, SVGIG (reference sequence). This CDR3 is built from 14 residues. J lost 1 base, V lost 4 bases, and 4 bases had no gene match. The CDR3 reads CAWKDRGWSYEQYF. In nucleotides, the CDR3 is TGTGCCTGGAAGGACAGGGGGTGGTCCTACGAGCAGTACTTC.

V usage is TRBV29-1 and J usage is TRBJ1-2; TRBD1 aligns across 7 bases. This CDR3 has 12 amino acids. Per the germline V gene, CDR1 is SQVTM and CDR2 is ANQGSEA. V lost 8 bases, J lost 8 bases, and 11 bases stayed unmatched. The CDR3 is CSLKGGVGGYTF. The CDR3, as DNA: TGCAGCCTAAAAGGGGGCGTCGGGGGCTACACCTTC.

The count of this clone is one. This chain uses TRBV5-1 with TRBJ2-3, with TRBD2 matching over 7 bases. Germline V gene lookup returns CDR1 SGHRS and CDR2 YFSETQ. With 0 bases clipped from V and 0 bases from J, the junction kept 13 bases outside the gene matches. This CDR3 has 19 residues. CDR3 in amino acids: CASSLVGLAASASTDTQYF. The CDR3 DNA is TGCGCCAGCAGCTTGGTAGGGCTAGCGGCATCCGCTAGCACAGATACGCAGTATTTT.

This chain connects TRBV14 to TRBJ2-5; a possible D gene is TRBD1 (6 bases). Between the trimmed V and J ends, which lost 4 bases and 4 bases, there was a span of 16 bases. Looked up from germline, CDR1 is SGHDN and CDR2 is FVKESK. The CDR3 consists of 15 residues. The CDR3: CASSLGPGTPETQYF. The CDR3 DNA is TGTGCCAGCAGCCTGGGGCCCGGGACACCAGAGACCCAGTACTTC.

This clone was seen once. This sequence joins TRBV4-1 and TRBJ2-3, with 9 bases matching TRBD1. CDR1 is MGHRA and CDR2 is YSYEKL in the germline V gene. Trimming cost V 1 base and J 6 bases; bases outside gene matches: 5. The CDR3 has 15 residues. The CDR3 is CASSQAGQGWDTQYF. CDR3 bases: TGCGCCAGCAGCCAAGCGGGACAGGGATGGGATACGCAGTATTTT.

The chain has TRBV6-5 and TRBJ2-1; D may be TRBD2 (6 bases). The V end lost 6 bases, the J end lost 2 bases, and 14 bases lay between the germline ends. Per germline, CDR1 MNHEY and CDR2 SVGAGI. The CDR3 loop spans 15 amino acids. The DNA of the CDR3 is TGTGCCAGCAGGCAGAGGGGCGGGACCTACAATGAGCAGTTCTTC. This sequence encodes CASRQRGGTYNEQFF.

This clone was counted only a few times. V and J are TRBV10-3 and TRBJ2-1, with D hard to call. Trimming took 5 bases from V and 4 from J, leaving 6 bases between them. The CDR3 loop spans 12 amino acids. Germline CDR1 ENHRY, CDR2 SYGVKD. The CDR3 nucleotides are TGTGCCATCAGTCAGACATACAATGAGCAGTTCTTC. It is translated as CAISQTYNEQFF.

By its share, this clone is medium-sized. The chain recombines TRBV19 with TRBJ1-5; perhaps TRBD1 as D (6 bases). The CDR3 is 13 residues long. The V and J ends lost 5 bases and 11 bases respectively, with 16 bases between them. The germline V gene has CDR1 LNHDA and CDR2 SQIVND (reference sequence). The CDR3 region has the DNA TGTGCCAGTAGTCCAGGGGTAGGTTTTTCCCAGCATTTT. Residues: CASSPGVGFSQHF. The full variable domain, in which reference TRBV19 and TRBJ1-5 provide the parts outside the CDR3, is DGGITQSPKYLFRKEGQNVTLSCEQNLNHDAMYWYRQDPGQGLRLIYYSQIVNDFQKGDIAEGYSVSREKKESFPLTVTSAQKNPTAFYLCASSPGVGFSQHFGDGTRLSIL.